The T cell receptor beta chain described here comes from a study of T cells in Graves' hyperthyroidism and ophthalmopathy. General study results and limits: Blood also showed most of the thyroid clonotypes that were expanded above 0.001.

Pregnant or lactating patients were excluded, as were those with uncontrolled infection or other autoimmune disease. The CDR3 covers 13 residues. Germline V CDR1 and CDR2: SGDLS, YYNGEE. The germline V and J ends were trimmed by 0 bases and 2 bases, with 5 bases remaining between them. There were TCR beta CDR3 regions amplified from RNA transcripts. An initial round of RT-PCR targeting the TCR CDR3 relied on the HTBI primer set. TCRdb called the multiplex PCR reads again in MiXCR, with one record for every CDR3 protein. The table has some 740,000 distinct CDR3 sequences, less than 15% seen once. This clonotype occurred a few times. The target antigen is unknown.

Source material: blood. The chain links TRBV9 to TRBJ2-5, with D hard to call. The clonotype originates from a woman aged 18 to 35 with Graves' hyperthyroidism. Here the CDR3 reads CASSVAGQETQYF. The CDR3 coding sequence is TGTGCCAGCAGCGTAGCCGGGCAAGAGACCCAGTACTTC.